This entry describes one TCR beta chain. This sample is part of a study of OX40 agonist ivuxolimab in advanced cancers. The wider study: One hepatocellular carcinoma and a couple of cutaneous melanoma patients partially responded.

CDR1 and CDR2 (germline): LNHDA, SQIVND (reference sequence). This CDR3 region has 13 residues. V was cut by 1 base and J by 2 bases, with 6 bases left in between. Sequencing used immunoSEQ multiplex PCR; TCRdb keeps in-frame clones, though not all of them. The table shows around 30,000 clones, with approximately 90% occurring only once. The source of this sequence is an adult with an advanced solid tumor such as melanoma, head and neck, liver or kidney cancer. V and J are TRBV19 and TRBJ2-7; D remains unclear. The sample in question was CD4+ or CD8+ T cells sorted from blood, obtained in a trial of the OX40 agonist ivuxolimab. The CDR3 DNA follows: TGTGCCAGTAGTATAGGGGCCACCTACGAGCAGTACTTC. It translates to CASSIGATYEQYF.